Shown below are 30 T cell receptor beta chains from a single sample sequenced in a study of T cells in Graves' hyperthyroidism and ophthalmopathy. The source material, RNA transcripts, was used to amplify TCR beta CDR3 regions. In the first-round RT-PCR of the TCR CDR3, the HTBI primer set was used. TCRdb called the multiplex PCR reads again in MiXCR, with one record for every CDR3 protein. The table shows more than 500,000 distinct CDR3 sequences, with 15% to 20% occurring only once. The specimen sequenced was blood. These receptors were taken from a woman aged 30 to 39 with Graves' ophthalmopathy.

The chain recombines TRBV10-2 with TRBJ2-7, with D possibly matching TRBD2 (5 bases). The V gene lost 2 bases and the J gene lost 2 bases, with 10 bases spanning the gap. This CDR3 comprises 14 residues. CDR1 and CDR2 (germline): WSHSY, SAAADI. CDR3 amino acids: CASSEGSLAYEQYF. The CDR3 bases are TGCGCCAGCAGTGAGGGGAGCCTCGCCTACGAGCAGTACTTC.

Many counts were recorded for this clonotype. The rearrangement uses TRBV2 and TRBJ2-2; TRBD1 might be the D (6 bases). CDR3 length: 15 residues. V was clipped by 9 bases and J by 5 bases, with 19 bases between them. Germline V lookup: CDR1 SNHLY, CDR2 FYNNEI. The CDR3 bases are TGTGCCAGTAGACCTGAGGGGGTAGGGACCGGGGAGCTGTTTTTT. Its protein is CASRPEGVGTGELFF. Full variable domain (missing parts from reference TRBV2 and TRBJ2-2): EPEVTQTPSHQVTQMGQEVILRCVPISNHLYFYWYRQILGQKVEFLVSFYNNEISEKSEIFDDQFSVERPDGSNFTLKIRSTKLEDSAMYFCASRPEGVGTGELFFGEGSRLTVL.

This clonotype has at least ten counts. The chain combines TRBV28 with TRBJ2-7; a possible D gene is TRBD1 (7 bases). The CDR3 has 15 amino acids. Germline loops: CDR1 MDHEN, CDR2 SYDVKM. V gave up 5 bases and J gave up 7 bases, with 21 bases separating them. The chain's CDR3 is CASSRQGGTTGEQYF. Written as DNA, the CDR3 is TGTGCCAGCAGTAGACAGGGAGGAACTACGGGGGAGCAGTACTTC.

This clonotype has only a few counts. The rearrangement uses TRBV20-1 and TRBJ2-1, with 8 bases lining up with TRBD2. The CDR3 sequence is 14 residues long. J lost 6 bases, V lost 5 bases, and 9 bases had no gene match. Germline lookup yields CDR1 DFQATT and CDR2 SNEGSKA (reference sequence). CDR3: CSAGQAGAGNEQFF. The DNA of the CDR3 is TGCAGTGCTGGACAAGCGGGAGCCGGCAATGAGCAGTTCTTC.

V usage is TRBV6-5 and J usage is TRBJ2-1; 9 positions match TRBD2. The length of the CDR3 is 14 residues. Germline assignment: CDR1 MNHEY and CDR2 SVGAGI. The trim removed 0 bases at V and 14 bases at J, leaving 8 bases unmatched. The CDR3 loop reads CASSYSEGQREEFF. In DNA, the CDR3 is TGTGCCAGCAGTTACTCTGAGGGCCAGCGGGAGGAGTTCTTC.

This chain connects TRBV27 to TRBJ1-3; 7 nucleotides match TRBD1. The CDR3 runs 17 residues. J was trimmed by 0 bases and V by 5 bases; bases with no gene match: 10. Germline V gene lookup returns CDR1 MNHEY and CDR2 SMNVEV (reference sequence). This chain's CDR3 is CASSRGRQGFSGNTIYF. For the CDR3, the DNA is TGTGCCAGCAGTAGGGGGCGACAGGGCTTCTCTGGAAACACCATATATTTT.

This clonotype was seen at least ten times. This chain links TRBV5-6 with TRBJ1-1; D is undetermined. This CDR3 contains 16 residues. Germline V lookup: CDR1 SGHDT, CDR2 YYEEEE. Between the trimmed V and J ends, which lost 1 base and 1 base, there was a span of 14 bases. CDR3 nucleotides: TGTGCCAGCAGCTTGTGGGCAGGAGGGCCGAACACTGAAGCTTTCTTT. Protein: CASSLWAGGPNTEAFF.

Only a few counts were recorded for this clonotype. V and J are TRBV6-1 and TRBJ1-4, with D unresolved. V was shortened by 2 bases and J by 8 bases, with 9 bases between the two germline ends. Germline CDR1 and CDR2: MNHNS and SASEGT. This CDR3 contains 13 residues. This chain's CDR3 is CASSEKGAEKLFF. The CDR3 bases are TGTGCCAGCAGTGAAAAGGGAGCGGAAAAACTGTTTTTT.

This clonotype was counted many times. The genes are TRBV5-8 and TRBJ2-1, with TRBD2 identical over 7 bases. The germline gives CDR1 SGHTS, CDR2 YDEGEE. Losses at the gene ends were 0 bases for V and 0 bases for J; bases not matched to a gene: 6. The CDR3 covers 17 residues. The CDR3 region has the DNA TGTGCCAGCAGCTTGGGGGGAGGGCCTATCTCCTACAATGAGCAGTTCTTC. Amino acids: CASSLGGGPISYNEQFF.

About this clonotype itself: One junction end disagrees with the germline gene, perhaps due to a read error. The chain recombines TRBV6-2 or TRBV6-3 with TRBJ2-7; D possibly corresponds to TRBD2 (6 bases). This CDR3 contains 17 residues. CDR1 is MNHEY and CDR2 is SVGEGT in the germline V gene. The CDR3 loop reads CAGSYSTTGVELGGQYF. The DNA for the CDR3 is TGTGCCGGCAGTTACTCGACAACGGGAGTCGAACTTGGTGGGCAGTACTTC.

The chain couples TRBV27 to TRBJ2-5; 8 nucleotides align to TRBD2. CDR1 and CDR2 (germline): MNHEY, SMNVEV (reference sequence). The V gene end was trimmed by 6 bases and the J gene end by 3 bases; junction bases not matched to a gene: 6. This CDR3 has 14 amino acids. CDR3 DNA sequence: TGTGCCAGCAGCTCCCCCGGGGGGGAAGAGACCCAGTACTTC. This gives the protein CASSSPGGEETQYF.

This clonotype was observed at least ten times. V is TRBV20-1 and J is TRBJ2-7; tentative D call: TRBD1 (5 bases). The CDR3 runs 12 residues. V shed 3 bases and J shed 7 bases, with 13 bases lying between them. Germline V CDR1 and CDR2: DFQATT, SNEGSKA (reference sequence). The CDR3 sequence is CSASGQGWEQYF. CDR3 DNA sequence: TGCAGTGCTAGCGGTCAGGGTTGGGAGCAGTACTTC.

V usage is TRBV5-1 and J usage is TRBJ2-5; no firm D call. With 0 bases removed from V and 2 bases from J, the gap between germline ends came to 8 bases. This CDR3 has 14 residues. The germline gives CDR1 SGHRS, CDR2 YFSETQ. CDR3 DNA: TGCGCCAGCAGCTTGGGGCCAGAGCAAGAGACCCAGTACTTC. Residues: CASSLGPEQETQYF. The full variable domain, rest sourced from reference TRBV5-1 and TRBJ2-5, is KAGVTQTPRYLIKTRGQQVTLSCSPISGHRSVSWYQQTPGQGLQFLFEYFSETQRNKGNFPGRFSGRQFSNSRSEMNVSTLELGDSALYLCASSLGPEQETQYFGPGTRLLVL.

This clonotype appeared many times. The J gene is TRBJ2-6, the V gene TRBV6-1, with 8 nucleotides matching TRBD1. With V trimmed by 6 bases and J by 4 bases, 11 bases remained unmatched. This CDR3 comprises 17 residues. CDR1 is MNHNS and CDR2 is SASEGT in the germline V gene. CDR3 amino acids: CASRDGQGSSGANVLTF. In nucleotides, the CDR3 is TGTGCCAGCAGGGATGGACAGGGTAGCTCCGGGGCCAACGTCCTGACTTTC.

This chain joins TRBV12-3 or TRBV12-4 and TRBJ1-1; no reliable D call. Trimming left V 3 bases short and J 4 bases short, with 9 bases between. This CDR3 spans 13 amino acids. CDR3 in DNA: TGTGCCAGCAGTTTGCTGGTGGGCACTGAAGCTTTCTTT. Translating it yields CASSLLVGTEAFF.

This clonotype was observed at least ten times. This chain links TRBV7-9 with TRBJ2-3, with 7 bases lining up with TRBD2. The length of the CDR3 is 14 residues. Germline V gene sequence: CDR1 SEHNR, CDR2 FQNEAQ (reference sequence). Trimming took 3 bases from V and 3 from J; bases not matched to a gene: 3. In nucleotides, the CDR3 is TGTGCCAGCAGCTTTAGCGGGCAGACAGATACGCAGTATTTT. Translating gives CASSFSGQTDTQYF.

This clonotype was seen many times. The V gene is TRBV6-1, the J gene TRBJ1-1; the D is unclear. CDR1 is MNHNS, CDR2 SASEGT, per germline. V shed 2 bases and J shed 6 bases, with 16 bases lying between them. This CDR3 is built from 15 residues. CDR3 sequence reads: CASSENPLIRAEAFF. Written as DNA, the CDR3 is TGTGCCAGCAGTGAAAACCCGCTAATAAGGGCTGAAGCTTTCTTT.

The V call is TRBV12-3 or TRBV12-4, the J call TRBJ2-7; no firm D call. V was shortened by 5 bases and J by 2 bases, with 13 bases between the two germline ends. The length of the CDR3 is 14 residues. For the CDR3, the DNA is TGTGCCAGCAGTCCCCGGACGCGTACCTACGAGCAGTACTTC. The encoded protein is CASSPRTRTYEQYF.

There are a few counts of this clonotype. The J gene is TRBJ2-3, the V gene TRBV19, with D hard to call. This CDR3 comprises 11 residues. The V and J ends lost 6 bases and 12 bases respectively, with 13 bases between them. Germline assignment: CDR1 LNHDA and CDR2 SQIVND (reference sequence). CDR3 sequence reads: CASSDRARQYF. The CDR3 DNA reads as TGTGCCAGTAGCGACCGGGCCAGACAGTATTTT. The full variable domain, completed using reference TRBV19 and TRBJ2-3, is DGGITQSPKYLFRKEGQNVTLSCEQNLNHDAMYWYRQDPGQGLRLIYYSQIVNDFQKGDIAEGYSVSREKKESFPLTVTSAQKNPTAFYLCASSDRARQYFGPGTRLTVL.

This clonotype was recorded a few times. The chain links TRBV20-1 to TRBJ2-4; tentatively, D is TRBD1 (6 bases). The CDR3 totals 16 residues. CDR1 and CDR2 (germline): DFQATT, SNEGSKA (reference sequence). V lost 6 bases and J 0 bases, leaving 18 bases between the germline ends. The DNA of the CDR3 is TGCAGTGCCGTACAGGGTATTGGGCTAGCCAAAAACATTCAGTACTTC. It is translated as CSAVQGIGLAKNIQYF.

The sample holds many counts of this clonotype. The V gene is TRBV7-2, the J gene TRBJ2-3, with D possibly TRBD2 on 6 matching bases. Germline assignment: CDR1 SGHTA and CDR2 FQGNSA. The length of the CDR3 is 14 residues. With 4 bases removed from V and 3 bases from J, the gap between germline ends came to 11 bases. As DNA, the CDR3 is TGTGCCAGCAGCTACGGGAGTACGACAGATACGCAGTATTTT. The encoded protein is CASSYGSTTDTQYF. Filled out from reference TRBV7-2 and TRBJ2-3, the complete variable domain reads GAGVSQSPSNKVTEKGKDVELRCDPISGHTALYWYRQSLGQGLEFLIYFQGNSAPDKSGLPSDRFSAERTGGSVSTLTIQRTQQEDSAVYLCASSYGSTTDTQYFGPGTRLTVL.

This rearrangement joins TRBV15 to TRBJ2-2; no firm D call. V dropped 0 bases and J dropped 0 bases, with 14 bases sitting between them. CDR1 and CDR2 from the germline V gene are LNHNV and YYDKDF (reference sequence). The CDR3 extends over 18 amino acids. CDR3 nucleotide sequence: TGTGCCACCAGCAGAGATCACATTAACAGACCGAACACCGGGGAGCTGTTTTTT. This translates into CATSRDHINRPNTGELFF.

This clonotype was seen ten or more times. V gene TRBV12-3 or TRBV12-4 combines with J gene TRBJ1-2; D is uncertain. The CDR3 loop spans 19 amino acids. Deletions cut 5 bases from V and 4 bases from J, with 29 bases between. Here the CDR3 reads CASSPSDGRVHNYVYGYTF. For the CDR3, the DNA is TGTGCCAGCAGTCCTTCGGACGGGCGAGTCCATAACTATGTCTATGGCTACACCTTC.

This clonotype was recorded at least ten times. The rearrangement joins TRBV2 to TRBJ2-5; possibly TRBD1 for D (6 bases). This CDR3 spans 16 amino acids. The germline V gene has CDR1 SNHLY and CDR2 FYNNEI. Trimming shortened V by 2 bases and J by 3 bases, and 16 bases separated the two germline ends. The CDR3, as DNA: TGTGCCAGCAGTGAAAGGGACACGCTCACCAAAGAGACCCAGTACTTC. This sequence encodes CASSERDTLTKETQYF.

On this clonotype: The germline gene is not matched at one end of the junction; a read error may be the cause. The chain uses TRBV15 and TRBJ2-1; 11 positions match TRBD2. The germline CDR1 and CDR2 sequences are LNHNV and YYDKDF (reference sequence). This CDR3 has 15 amino acids. CDR3 sequence: CATSYPGTSGNKQFF. The DNA of the CDR3 is TGTGCCACCAGCTACCCCGGGACTAGCGGCAATAAGCAGTTCTTC.

In this sample, this clonotype turned up many times. CDR3 sequence: CSAPPPANEQFF. As DNA, the CDR3 is TGCAGTGCCCCCCCCCCCGCCAATGAGCAGTTCTTC. The chain links TRBV20-1 to TRBJ2-1; D is ambiguous. Deletions cut 6 bases from V and 6 bases from J, with 12 bases between. The CDR3 extends over 12 amino acids. CDR1 is DFQATT and CDR2 is SNEGSKA in the germline V gene (reference sequence).

In this sample, this clonotype turned up many times. The gene calls are TRBV9 and TRBJ2-3; D unresolved. Per germline, CDR1 SGDLS and CDR2 YYNGEE. V was clipped by 4 bases and J by 4 bases, with 13 bases between them. This CDR3 spans 14 amino acids. CDR3 residues: CASSSMNPADTQYF. The CDR3 DNA sequence: TGTGCCAGCAGCTCGATGAACCCGGCAGATACGCAGTATTTT. Drawing the rest from reference TRBV9 and TRBJ2-3, the complete variable domain is DSGVTQTPKHLITATGQRVTLRCSPRSGDLSVYWYQQSLDQGLQFLIQYYNGEERAKGNILERFSAQQFPDLHSELNLSSLELGDSALYFCASSSMNPADTQYFGPGTRLTVL.

The chain combines TRBV4-2 with TRBJ2-2; TRBD1 or TRBD2 may be the D gene (5 bases each). V lost 6 bases, J lost 5 bases, and 13 bases lay in between. Germline V gene data show CDR1 as LGHNA and CDR2 as YNFKEQ. CDR3 length: 14 residues. This CDR3 is CASRRDLKTGELFF. The DNA of the CDR3 is TGTGCCAGCAGGAGGGACCTTAAAACCGGGGAGCTGTTTTTT.

This clonotype was seen many times. The genes are TRBV20-1 and TRBJ2-7, with D maybe TRBD1 (6 bases). This CDR3 is 11 amino acids long. Trimming removed 6 bases at V and 5 bases at J, with 11 bases between. The V gene's germline CDR1 is DFQATT and CDR2 SNEGSKA (reference sequence). Here the CDR3 DNA reads TGCAGTGCCACTACAGGGAACGAGCAGTACTTC. Its translation: CSATTGNEQYF.

This clonotype appeared a few times. The gene calls are TRBV20-1 and TRBJ2-7; 9 bases map to TRBD1. The J segment lost 6 bases and the V segment lost 6 bases, leaving 12 bases of the junction unmatched. Germline V CDR1 and CDR2: DFQATT, SNEGSKA (reference sequence). There are 14 residues in the CDR3. The CDR3 here is CSAEKGTGFSEQYF. DNA of the CDR3: TGCAGTGCCGAAAAAGGGACAGGGTTTTCCGAGCAGTACTTC.